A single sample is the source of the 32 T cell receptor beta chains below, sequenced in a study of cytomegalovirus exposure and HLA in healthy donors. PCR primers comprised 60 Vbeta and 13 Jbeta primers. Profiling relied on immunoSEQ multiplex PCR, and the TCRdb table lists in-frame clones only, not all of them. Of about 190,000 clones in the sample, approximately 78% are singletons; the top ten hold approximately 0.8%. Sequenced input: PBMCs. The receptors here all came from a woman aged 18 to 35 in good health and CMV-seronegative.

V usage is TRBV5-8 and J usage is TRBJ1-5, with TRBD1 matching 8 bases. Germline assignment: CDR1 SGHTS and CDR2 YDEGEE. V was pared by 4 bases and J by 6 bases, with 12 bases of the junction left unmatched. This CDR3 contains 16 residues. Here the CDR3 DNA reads TGTGCCAGCAGCCTAGGACAGGGAGGGGTGGGTCAGCCCCAGCATTTT. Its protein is CASSLGQGGVGQPQHF.

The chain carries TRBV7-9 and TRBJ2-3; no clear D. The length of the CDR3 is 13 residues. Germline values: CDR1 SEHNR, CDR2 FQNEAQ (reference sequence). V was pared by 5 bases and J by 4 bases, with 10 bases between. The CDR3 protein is CASSPETPDTQYF. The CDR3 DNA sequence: TGTGCCAGCAGCCCCGAGACACCAGATACGCAGTATTTT.

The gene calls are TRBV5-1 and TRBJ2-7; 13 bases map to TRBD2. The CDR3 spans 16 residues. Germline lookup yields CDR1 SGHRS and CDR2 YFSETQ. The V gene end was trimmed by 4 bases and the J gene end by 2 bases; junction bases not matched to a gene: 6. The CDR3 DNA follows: TGCGCCAGCAGCCCACAGGGACTAGCGGGAACCTACGAGCAGTACTTC. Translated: CASSPQGLAGTYEQYF. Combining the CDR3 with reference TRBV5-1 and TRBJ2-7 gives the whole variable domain KAGVTQTPRYLIKTRGQQVTLSCSPISGHRSVSWYQQTPGQGLQFLFEYFSETQRNKGNFPGRFSGRQFSNSRSEMNVSTLELGDSALYLCASSPQGLAGTYEQYFGPGTRLTVT.

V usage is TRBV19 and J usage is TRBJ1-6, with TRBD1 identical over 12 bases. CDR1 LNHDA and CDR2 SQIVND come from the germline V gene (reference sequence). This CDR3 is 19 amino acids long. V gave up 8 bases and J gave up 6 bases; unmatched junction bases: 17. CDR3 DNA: TGTGCCAGTTCTTTCTTCTCCGGGACAGGGGGCGCGGGTAATTCACCCCTCCACTTT. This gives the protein CASSFFSGTGGAGNSPLHF.

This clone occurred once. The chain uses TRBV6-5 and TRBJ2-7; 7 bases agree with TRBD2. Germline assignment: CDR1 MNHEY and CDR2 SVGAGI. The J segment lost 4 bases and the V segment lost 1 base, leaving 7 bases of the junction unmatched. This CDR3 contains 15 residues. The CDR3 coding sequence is TGTGCCAGCAGTTACTTAGGACGGGAGGCATACGAGCAGTACTTC. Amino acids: CASSYLGREAYEQYF.

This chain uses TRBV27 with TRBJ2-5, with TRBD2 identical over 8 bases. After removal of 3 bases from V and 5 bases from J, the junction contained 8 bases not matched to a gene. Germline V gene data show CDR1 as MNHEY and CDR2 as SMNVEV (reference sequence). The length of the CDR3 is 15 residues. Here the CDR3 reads CASSFLTGGGETQYF. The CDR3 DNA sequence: TGTGCCAGCAGTTTCCTTACGGGAGGGGGGGAGACCCAGTACTTC.

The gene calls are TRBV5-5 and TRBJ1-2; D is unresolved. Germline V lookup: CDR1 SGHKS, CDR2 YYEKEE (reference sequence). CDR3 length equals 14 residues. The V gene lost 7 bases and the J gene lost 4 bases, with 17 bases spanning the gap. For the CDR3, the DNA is TGTGCCAGCGCGATAGAGCCAAACCTCTATGGCTACACCTTC. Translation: CASAIEPNLYGYTF.

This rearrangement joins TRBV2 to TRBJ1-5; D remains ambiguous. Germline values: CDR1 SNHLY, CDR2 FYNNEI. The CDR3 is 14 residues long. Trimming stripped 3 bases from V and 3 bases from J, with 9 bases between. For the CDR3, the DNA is TGTGCCAGCAGTGACGAGAAGTCCAATCAGCCCCAGCATTTT. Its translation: CASSDEKSNQPQHF.

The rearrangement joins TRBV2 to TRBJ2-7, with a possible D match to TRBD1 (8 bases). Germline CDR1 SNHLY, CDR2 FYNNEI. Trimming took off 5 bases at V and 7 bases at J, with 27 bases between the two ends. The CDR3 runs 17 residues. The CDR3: CASSPWGGGTGTLEQYF. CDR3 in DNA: TGTGCCAGCAGTCCCTGGGGAGGGGGGACAGGAACCCTGGAGCAGTACTTC.

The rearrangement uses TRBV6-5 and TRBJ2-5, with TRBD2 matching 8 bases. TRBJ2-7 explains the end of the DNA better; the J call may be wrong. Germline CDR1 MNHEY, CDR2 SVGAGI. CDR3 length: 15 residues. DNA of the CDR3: TGTGCCAGCAGTTTAGCGGAGCGGGGGTCCTACGAGCAGTACTTC. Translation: CASSLAERGSYEQYF.

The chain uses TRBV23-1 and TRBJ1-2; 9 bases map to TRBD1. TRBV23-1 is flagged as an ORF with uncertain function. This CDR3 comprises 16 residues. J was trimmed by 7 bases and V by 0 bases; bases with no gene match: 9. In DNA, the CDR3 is TGCGCCAGCAGTCAATCAACAGGGGGCGGATGTATTGGCTACACCTTC. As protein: CASSQSTGGGCIGYTF.

The DNA of the CDR3 is TGTGCCAGCAGTTACAGCTTTGCAGGGGCCGAGCAGTACTTC. Its translation: CASSYSFAGAEQYF. The rearrangement links TRBV6-5 to TRBJ2-7, with D maybe TRBD1 (6 bases). CDR3 size: 14 residues. The V gene's germline CDR1 is MNHEY and CDR2 SVGAGI. Trimming took off 2 bases at V and 6 bases at J, with 14 bases between the two ends.

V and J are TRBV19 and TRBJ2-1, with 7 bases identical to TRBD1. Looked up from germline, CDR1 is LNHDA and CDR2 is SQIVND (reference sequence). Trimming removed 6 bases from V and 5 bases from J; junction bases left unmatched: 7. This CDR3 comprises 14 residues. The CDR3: CASRDRVGNNEQFF. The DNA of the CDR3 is TGTGCCAGTAGAGACAGGGTAGGAAACAATGAGCAGTTCTTC.

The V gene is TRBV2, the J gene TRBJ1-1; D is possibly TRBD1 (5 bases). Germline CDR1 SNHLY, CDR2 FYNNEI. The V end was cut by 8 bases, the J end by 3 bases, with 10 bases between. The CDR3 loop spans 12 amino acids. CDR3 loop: CASLGGDTEAFF. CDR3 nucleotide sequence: TGTGCCAGCCTTGGGGGGGACACTGAAGCTTTCTTT.

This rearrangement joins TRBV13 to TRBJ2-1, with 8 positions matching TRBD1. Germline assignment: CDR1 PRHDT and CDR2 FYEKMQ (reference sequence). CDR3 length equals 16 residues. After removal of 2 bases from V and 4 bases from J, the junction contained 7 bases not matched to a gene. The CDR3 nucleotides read TGTGCCAGCAGCTTACTCGGGCAGGGGGCGTACAATGAGCAGTTCTTC. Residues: CASSLLGQGAYNEQFF. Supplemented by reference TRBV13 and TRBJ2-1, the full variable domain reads AAGVIQSPRHLIKEKRETATLKCYPIPRHDTVYWYQQGPGQDPQFLISFYEKMQSDKGSIPDRFSAQQFSDYHSELNMSSLELGDSALYFCASSLLGQGAYNEQFFGPGTRLTVL.

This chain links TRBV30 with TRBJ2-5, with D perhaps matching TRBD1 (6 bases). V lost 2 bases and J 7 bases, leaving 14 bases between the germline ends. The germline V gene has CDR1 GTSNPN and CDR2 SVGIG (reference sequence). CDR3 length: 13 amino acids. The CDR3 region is CAWSLQGWGTQYF. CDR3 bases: TGTGCCTGGAGTCTACAGGGTTGGGGGACCCAGTACTTC.

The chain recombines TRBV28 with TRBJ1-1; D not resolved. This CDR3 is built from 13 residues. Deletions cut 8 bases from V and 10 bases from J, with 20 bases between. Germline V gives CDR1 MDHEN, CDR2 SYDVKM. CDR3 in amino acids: CASANPGRLAAFF. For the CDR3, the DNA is TGTGCCAGCGCGAATCCGGGCCGCCTAGCAGCTTTCTTT.

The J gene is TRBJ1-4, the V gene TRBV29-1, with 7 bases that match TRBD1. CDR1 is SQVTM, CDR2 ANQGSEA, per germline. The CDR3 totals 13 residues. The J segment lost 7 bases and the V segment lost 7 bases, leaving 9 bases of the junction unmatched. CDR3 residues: CSGRQGWGEKLFF. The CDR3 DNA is TGCAGCGGGCGACAGGGTTGGGGTGAAAAACTGTTTTTT.

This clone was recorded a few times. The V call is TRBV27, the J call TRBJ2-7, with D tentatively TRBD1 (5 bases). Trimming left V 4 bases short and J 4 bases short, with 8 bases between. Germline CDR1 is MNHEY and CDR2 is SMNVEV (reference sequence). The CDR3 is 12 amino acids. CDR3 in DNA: TGTGCCAGCAGTTCCACAGGATACGAGCAGTACTTC. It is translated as CASSSTGYEQYF.

In DNA, the CDR3 is TGTGCCAGCAGCGTAGCGACCAACCAGGGGGCAGTGTCCTACGAGCAGTACTTC. Residues: CASSVATNQGAVSYEQYF. The V gene is TRBV9, the J gene TRBJ2-7; 8 bases fit TRBD1. V dropped 0 bases and J dropped 1; count of bases not matched to a gene: 12. Germline CDR1 is SGDLS and CDR2 is YYNGEE. The CDR3 totals 18 residues.

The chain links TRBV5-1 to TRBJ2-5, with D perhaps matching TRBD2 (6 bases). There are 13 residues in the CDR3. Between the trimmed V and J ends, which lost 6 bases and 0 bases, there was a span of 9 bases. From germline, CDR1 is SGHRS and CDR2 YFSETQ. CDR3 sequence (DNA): TGCGCCAGCAAGGAGGGCAACCAAGAGACCCAGTACTTC. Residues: CASKEGNQETQYF.

CDR3 region: CASSPPGQVHRDTQYF. The CDR3, as DNA: TGTGCCAGCAGCCCCCCGGGACAGGTGCACCGGGATACGCAGTATTTT. The rearrangement links TRBV7-9 to TRBJ2-3, with 8 bases that match TRBD1. This CDR3 is 16 amino acids long. Germline CDR1 SEHNR, CDR2 FQNEAQ (reference sequence). Germline trimming cut 5 bases from V and 6 bases from J; bases unmatched to any gene: 13.

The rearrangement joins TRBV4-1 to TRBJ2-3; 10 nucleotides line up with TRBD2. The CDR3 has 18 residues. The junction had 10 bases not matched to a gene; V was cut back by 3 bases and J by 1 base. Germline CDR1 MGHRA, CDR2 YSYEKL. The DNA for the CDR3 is TGCGCCAGCAGCCAGAAAGCTGAGCGGGGGGGCCGCACAGATACGCAGTATTTT. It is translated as CASSQKAERGGRTDTQYF.

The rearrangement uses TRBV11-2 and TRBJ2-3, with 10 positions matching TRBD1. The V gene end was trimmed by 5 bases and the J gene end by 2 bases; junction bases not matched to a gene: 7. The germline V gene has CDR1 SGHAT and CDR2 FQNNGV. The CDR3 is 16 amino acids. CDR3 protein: CASSPGQGGYTDTQYF. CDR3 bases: TGTGCCAGCAGCCCCGGACAGGGGGGCTACACAGATACGCAGTATTTT.

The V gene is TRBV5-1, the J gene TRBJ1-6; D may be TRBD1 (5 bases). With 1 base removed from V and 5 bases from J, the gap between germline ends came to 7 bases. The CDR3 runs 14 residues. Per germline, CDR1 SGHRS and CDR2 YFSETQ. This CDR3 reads CASSLPTDNSPLHF. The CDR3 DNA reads TGCGCCAGCAGCTTGCCGACAGATAATTCACCCCTCCACTTT.

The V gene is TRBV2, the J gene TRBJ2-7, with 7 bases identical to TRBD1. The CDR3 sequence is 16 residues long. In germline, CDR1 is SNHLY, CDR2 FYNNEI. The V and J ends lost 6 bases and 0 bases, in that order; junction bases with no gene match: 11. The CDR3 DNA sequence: TGTGCCAGCAGAGCAAGATCGGGACAGCTCTCCTACGAGCAGTACTTC. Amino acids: CASRARSGQLSYEQYF.

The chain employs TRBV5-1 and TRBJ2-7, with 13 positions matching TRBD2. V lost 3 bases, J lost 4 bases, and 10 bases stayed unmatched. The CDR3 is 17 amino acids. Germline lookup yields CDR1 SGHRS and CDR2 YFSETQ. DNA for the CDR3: TGCGCCAGCAGCTCGACGAAGGGACTAGCGGGAAGATACGAGCAGTACTTC. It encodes CASSSTKGLAGRYEQYF.

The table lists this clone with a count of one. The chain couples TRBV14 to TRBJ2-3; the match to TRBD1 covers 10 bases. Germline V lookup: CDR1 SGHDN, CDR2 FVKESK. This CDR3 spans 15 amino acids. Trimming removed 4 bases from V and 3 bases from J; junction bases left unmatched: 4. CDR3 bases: TGTGCCAGCAGCCCGACAGGGGGCCTTACAGATACGCAGTATTTT. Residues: CASSPTGGLTDTQYF.

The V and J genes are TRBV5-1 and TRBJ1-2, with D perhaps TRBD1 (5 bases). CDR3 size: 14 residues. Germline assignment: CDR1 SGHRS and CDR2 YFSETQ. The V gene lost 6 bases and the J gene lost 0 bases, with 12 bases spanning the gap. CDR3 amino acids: CASTLQDPNYGYTF. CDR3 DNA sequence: TGCGCCAGCACCCTACAGGACCCTAACTATGGCTACACCTTC.

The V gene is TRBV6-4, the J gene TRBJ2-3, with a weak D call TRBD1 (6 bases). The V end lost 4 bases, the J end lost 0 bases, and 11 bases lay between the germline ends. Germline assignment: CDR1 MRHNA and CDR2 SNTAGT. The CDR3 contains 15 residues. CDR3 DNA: TGTGCCAGCAGTGCAGGGGTTACTAGCACAGATACGCAGTATTTT. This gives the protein CASSAGVTSTDTQYF.

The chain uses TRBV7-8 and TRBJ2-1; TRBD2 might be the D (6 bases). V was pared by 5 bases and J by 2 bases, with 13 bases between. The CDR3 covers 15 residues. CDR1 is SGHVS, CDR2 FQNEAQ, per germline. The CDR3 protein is CASSPGVAAYNEQFF. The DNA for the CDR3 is TGTGCCAGCAGCCCCGGGGTAGCGGCCTACAATGAGCAGTTCTTC.

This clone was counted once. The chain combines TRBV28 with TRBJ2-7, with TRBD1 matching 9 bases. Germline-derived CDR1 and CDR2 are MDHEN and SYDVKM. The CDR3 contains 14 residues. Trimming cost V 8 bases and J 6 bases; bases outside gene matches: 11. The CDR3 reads CASRSPGTGIEQYF. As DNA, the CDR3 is TGTGCCAGCCGATCACCCGGGACAGGGATCGAGCAGTACTTC.